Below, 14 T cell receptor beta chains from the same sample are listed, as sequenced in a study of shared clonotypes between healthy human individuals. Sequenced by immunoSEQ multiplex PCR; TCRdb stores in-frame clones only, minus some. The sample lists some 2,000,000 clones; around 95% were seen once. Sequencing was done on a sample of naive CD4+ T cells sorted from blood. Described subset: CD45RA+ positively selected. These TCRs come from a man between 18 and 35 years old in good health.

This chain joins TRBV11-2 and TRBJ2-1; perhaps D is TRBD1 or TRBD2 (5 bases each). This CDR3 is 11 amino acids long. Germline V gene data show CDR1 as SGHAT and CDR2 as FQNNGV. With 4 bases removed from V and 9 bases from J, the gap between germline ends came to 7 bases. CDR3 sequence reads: CASSSGTEQFF. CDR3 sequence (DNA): TGTGCCAGCAGCTCGGGGACTGAGCAGTTCTTC.

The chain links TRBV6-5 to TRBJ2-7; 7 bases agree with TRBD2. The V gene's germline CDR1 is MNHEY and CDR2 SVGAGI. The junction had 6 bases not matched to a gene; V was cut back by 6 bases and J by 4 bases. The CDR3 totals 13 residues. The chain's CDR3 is CASSPMGGYEQYF. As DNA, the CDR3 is TGTGCCAGCAGCCCCATGGGGGGGTACGAGCAGTACTTC.

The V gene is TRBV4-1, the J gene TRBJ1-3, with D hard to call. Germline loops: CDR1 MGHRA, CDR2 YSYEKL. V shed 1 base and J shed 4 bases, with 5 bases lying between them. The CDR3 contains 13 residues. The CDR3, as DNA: TGCGCCAGCAGCCAAGTCCTCGGAAACACCATATATTTT. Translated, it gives CASSQVLGNTIYF.

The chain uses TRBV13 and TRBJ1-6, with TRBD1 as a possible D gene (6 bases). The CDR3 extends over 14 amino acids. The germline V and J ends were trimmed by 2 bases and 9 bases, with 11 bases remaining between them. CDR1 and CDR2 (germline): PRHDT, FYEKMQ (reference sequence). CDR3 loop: CASSLYRDGSPLHF. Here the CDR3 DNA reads TGTGCCAGCAGCTTATACAGGGACGGTTCACCCCTCCACTTT.

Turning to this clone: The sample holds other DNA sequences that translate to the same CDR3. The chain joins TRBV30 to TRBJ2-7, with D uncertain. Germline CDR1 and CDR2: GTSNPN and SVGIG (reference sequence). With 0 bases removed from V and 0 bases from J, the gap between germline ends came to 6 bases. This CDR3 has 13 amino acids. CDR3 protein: CAWSVRSSYEQYF. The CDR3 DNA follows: TGTGCCTGGAGTGTACGGAGCTCCTACGAGCAGTACTTC.

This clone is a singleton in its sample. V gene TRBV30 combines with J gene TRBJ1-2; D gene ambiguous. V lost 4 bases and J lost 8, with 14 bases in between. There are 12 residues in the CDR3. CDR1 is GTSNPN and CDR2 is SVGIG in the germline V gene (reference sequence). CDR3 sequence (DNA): TGTGCCTGGAAAGGGAGGGTTGGCGGCTACACCTTC. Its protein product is CAWKGRVGGYTF.

Written as DNA, the CDR3 is TGTGCCAGCGGAAGTTGGCAAGTAGGCAATTCACCCCTCCACTTT. Protein sequence: CASGSWQVGNSPLHF. The gene calls are TRBV27 and TRBJ1-6, with unresolved D. Germline-derived CDR1 and CDR2 are MNHEY and SMNVEV (reference sequence). Trimming stripped 8 bases from V and 7 bases from J, with 18 bases between. The CDR3 length is 15 residues.

CDR3 coding DNA: TGTGCCAGCTCCTTCGACAGGGATGGCTACACCTTC. Its protein product is CASSFDRDGYTF. This chain links TRBV18 with TRBJ1-2; TRBD1 aligns across 7 bases. The CDR3 totals 12 residues. V lost 6 bases to trimming and J lost 6 bases; unmatched junction nucleotides: 4. The V gene's germline CDR1 is KGHSH and CDR2 LQKENI.

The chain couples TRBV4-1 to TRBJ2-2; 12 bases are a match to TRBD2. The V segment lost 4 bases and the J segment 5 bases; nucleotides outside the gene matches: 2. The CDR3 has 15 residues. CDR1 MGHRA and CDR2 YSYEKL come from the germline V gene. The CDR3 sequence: CASSPSGGATGELFF. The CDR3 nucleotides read TGCGCCAGCAGCCCTAGCGGGGGGGCGACCGGGGAGCTGTTTTTT.

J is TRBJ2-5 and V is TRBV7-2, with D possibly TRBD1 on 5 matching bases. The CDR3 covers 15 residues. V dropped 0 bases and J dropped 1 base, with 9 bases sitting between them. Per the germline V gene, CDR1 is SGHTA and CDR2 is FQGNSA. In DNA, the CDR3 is TGTGCCAGCAGCTTAGCGTCTGGGGCCCAAGAGACCCAGTACTTC. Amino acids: CASSLASGAQETQYF.

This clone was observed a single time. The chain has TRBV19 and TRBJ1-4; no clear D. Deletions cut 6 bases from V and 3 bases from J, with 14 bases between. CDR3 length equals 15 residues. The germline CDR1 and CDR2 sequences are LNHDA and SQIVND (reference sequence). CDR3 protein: CASRRTAPANEKLFF. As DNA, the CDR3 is TGTGCCAGTAGGCGTACAGCCCCGGCTAATGAAAAACTGTTTTTT.

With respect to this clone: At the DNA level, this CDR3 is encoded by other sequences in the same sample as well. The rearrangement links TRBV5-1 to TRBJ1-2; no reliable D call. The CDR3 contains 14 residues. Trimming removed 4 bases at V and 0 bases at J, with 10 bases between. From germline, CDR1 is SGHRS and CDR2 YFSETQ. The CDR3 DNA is TGCGCCAGCAGCCCCGGGCCCGCTAACTATGGCTACACCTTC. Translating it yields CASSPGPANYGYTF.

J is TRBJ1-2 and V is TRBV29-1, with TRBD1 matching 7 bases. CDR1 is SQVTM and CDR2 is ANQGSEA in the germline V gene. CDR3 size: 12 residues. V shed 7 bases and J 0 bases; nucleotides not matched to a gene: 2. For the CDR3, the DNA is TGCAGCGAAGGGACAGCTAACTATGGCTACACCTTC. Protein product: CSEGTANYGYTF.

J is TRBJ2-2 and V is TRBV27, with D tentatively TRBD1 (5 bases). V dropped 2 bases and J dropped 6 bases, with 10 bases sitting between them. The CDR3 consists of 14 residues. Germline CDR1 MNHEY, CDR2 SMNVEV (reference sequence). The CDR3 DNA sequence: TGTGCCAGCAGTTTACAGGGATTTGCCGGGGAGCTGTTTTTT. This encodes CASSLQGFAGELFF.